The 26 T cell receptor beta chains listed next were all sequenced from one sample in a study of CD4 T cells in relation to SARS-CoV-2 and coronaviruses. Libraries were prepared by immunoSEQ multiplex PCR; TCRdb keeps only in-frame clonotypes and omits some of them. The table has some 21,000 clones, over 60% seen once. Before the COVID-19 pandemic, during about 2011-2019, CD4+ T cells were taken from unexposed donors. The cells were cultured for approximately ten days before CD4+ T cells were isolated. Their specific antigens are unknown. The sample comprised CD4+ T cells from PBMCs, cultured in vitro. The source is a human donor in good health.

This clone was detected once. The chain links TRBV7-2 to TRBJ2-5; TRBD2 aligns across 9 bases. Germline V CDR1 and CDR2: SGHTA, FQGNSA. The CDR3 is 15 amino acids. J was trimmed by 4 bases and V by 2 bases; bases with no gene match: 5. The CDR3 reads CASSLSSGSGETQYF. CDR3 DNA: TGTGCCAGCAGCTTAAGTAGCGGGAGTGGAGAGACCCAGTACTTC.

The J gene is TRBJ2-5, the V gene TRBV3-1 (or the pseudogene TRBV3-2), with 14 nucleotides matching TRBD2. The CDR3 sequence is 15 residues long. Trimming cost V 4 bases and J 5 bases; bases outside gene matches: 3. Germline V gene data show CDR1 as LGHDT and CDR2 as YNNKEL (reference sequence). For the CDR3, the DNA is TGTGCCAGCAGCCTAGGACTAGCGGGAGGTGAGACCCAGTACTTC. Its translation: CASSLGLAGGETQYF.

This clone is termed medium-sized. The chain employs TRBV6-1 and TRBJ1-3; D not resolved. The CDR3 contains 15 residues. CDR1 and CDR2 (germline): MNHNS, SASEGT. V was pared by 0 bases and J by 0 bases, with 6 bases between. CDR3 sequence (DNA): TGTGCCAGCAGTGAAGCAGAACCCTCTGGAAACACCATATATTTT. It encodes CASSEAEPSGNTIYF.

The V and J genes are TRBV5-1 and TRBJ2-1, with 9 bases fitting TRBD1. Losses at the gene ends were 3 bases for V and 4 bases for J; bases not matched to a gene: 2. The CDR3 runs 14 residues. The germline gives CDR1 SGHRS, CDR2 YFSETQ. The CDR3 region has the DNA TGCGCCAGCAGCTGGGGACAGGGTTACAATGAGCAGTTCTTC. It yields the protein CASSWGQGYNEQFF.

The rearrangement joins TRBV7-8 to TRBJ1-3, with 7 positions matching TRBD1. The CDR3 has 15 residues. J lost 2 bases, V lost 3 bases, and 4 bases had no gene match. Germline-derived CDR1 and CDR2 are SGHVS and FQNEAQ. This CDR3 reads CASSLGQPTGNTIYF. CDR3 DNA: TGTGCCAGCAGCTTGGGACAGCCTACTGGAAACACCATATATTTT.

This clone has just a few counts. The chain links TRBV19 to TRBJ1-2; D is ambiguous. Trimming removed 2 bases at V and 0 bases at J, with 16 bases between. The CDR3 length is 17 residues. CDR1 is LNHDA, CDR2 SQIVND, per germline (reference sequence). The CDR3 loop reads CASSISDILNPNYGYTF. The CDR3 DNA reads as TGTGCCAGTAGTATAAGCGATATTCTTAATCCTAACTATGGCTACACCTTC.

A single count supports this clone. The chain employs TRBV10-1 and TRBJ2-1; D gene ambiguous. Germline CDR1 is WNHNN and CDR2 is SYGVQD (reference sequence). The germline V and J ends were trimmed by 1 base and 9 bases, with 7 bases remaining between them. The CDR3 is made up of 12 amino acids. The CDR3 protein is CASSELLGEQFF. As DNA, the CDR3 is TGCGCCAGCAGTGAGTTACTCGGTGAGCAGTTCTTC.

This chain's CDR3 is CASSTPYNEQFF. The CDR3 DNA reads TGTGCCAGCAGTACCCCATACAATGAGCAGTTCTTC. V gene TRBV6-5 combines with J gene TRBJ2-1; D gene unclear. Trimming left V 5 bases short and J 4 bases short, with 6 bases between. CDR3 length equals 12 residues. Germline V CDR1 and CDR2: MNHEY, SVGAGI.

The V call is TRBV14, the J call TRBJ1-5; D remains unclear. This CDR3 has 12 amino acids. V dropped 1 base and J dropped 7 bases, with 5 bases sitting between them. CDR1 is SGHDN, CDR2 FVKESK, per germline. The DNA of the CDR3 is TGTGCCAGCAGCCAAGGTCCCCAGCCCCAGCATTTT. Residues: CASSQGPQPQHF.

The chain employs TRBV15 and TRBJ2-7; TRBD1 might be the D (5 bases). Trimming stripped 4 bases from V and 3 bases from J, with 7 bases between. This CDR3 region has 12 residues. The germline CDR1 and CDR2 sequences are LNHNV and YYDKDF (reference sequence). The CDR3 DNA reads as TGTGCCACCAGCAAGGACAACTACGAGCAGTACTTC. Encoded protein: CATSKDNYEQYF.

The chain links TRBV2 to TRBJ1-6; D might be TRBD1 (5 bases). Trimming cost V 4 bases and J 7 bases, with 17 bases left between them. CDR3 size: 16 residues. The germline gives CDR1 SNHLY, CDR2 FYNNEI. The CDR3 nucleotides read TGTGCCAGCAGTGTTCTCGGAGACAGAGCGAATTCACCCCTCCACTTT. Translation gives CASSVLGDRANSPLHF.

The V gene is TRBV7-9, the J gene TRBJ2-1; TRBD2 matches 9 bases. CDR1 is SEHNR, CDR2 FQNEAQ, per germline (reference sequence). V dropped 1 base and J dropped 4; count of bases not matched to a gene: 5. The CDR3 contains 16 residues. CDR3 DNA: TGTGCCAGCAGCTTAGTCGGCGGGAGGGCGTACAATGAGCAGTTCTTC. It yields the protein CASSLVGGRAYNEQFF.

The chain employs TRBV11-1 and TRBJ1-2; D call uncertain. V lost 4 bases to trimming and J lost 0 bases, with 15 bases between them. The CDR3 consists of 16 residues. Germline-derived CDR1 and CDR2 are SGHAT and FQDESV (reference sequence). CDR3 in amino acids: CASSSGRITANYGYTF. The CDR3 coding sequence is TGTGCCAGCAGCTCAGGACGGATCACAGCTAACTATGGCTACACCTTC.

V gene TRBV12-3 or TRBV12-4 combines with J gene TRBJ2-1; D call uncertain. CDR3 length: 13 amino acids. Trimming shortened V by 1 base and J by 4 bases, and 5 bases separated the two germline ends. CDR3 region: CASSLVAYNEQFF. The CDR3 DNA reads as TGTGCCAGCAGTTTAGTGGCGTACAATGAGCAGTTCTTC.

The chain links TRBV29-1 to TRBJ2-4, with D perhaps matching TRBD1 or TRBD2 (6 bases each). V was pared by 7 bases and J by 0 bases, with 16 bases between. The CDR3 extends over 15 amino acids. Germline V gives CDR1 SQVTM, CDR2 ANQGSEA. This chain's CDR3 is CSARRGELAKNIQYF. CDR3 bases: TGCAGCGCCCGGAGGGGGGAACTAGCCAAAAACATTCAGTACTTC.

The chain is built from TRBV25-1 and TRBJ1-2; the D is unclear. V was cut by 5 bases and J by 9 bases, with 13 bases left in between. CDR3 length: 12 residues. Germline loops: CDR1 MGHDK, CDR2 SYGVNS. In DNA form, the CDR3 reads TGTGCCAGCAGTTTCAGCCAGGAGAGCTACACCTTC. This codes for CASSFSQESYTF.

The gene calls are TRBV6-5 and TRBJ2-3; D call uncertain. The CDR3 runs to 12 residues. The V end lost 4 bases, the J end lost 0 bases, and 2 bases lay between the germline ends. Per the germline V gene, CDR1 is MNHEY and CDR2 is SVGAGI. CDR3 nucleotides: TGTGCCAGCAGTTCTAGCACAGATACGCAGTATTTT. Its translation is CASSSSTDTQYF.

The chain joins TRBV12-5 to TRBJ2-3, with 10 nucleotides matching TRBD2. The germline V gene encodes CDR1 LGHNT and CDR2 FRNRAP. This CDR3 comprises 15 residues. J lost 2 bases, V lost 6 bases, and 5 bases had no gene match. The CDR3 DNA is TGTGCTAGTGGAGATGGACTAGCGGACACAGATACGCAGTATTTT. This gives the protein CASGDGLADTDTQYF. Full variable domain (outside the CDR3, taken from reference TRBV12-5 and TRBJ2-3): DARVTQTPRHKVTEMGQEVTMRCQPILGHNTVFWYRQTMMQGLELLAYFRNRAPLDDSGMPKDRFSAEMPDATLATLKIQPSEPRDSAVYFCASGDGLADTDTQYFGPGTRLTVL.

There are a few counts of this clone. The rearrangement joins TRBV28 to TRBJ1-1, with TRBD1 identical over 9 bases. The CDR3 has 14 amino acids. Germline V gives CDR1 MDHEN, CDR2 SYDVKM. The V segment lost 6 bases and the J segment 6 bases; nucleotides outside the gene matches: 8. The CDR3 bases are TGTGCCAGCAGCTTGGGGACAGGGAGGTCTGAAGCTTTCTTT. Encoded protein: CASSLGTGRSEAFF.

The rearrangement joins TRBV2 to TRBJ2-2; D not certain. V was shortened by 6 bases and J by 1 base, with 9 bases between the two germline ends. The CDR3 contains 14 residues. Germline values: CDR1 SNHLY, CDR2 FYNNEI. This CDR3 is CASRAYQNTGELFF. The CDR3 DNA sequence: TGTGCCAGCAGGGCATATCAGAACACCGGGGAGCTGTTTTTT.

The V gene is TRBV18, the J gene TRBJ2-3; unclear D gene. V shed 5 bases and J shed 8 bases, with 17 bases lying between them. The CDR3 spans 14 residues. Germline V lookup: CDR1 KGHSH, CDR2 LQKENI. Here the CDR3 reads CASSSNGPPATQYF. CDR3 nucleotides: TGTGCCAGCTCAAGTAACGGGCCACCAGCTACGCAGTATTTT.

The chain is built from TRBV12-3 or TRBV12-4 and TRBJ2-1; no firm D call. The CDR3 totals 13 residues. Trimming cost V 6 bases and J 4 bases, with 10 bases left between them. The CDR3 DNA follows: TGTGCCAGCAGAGCCGGACGGTACAATGAGCAGTTCTTC. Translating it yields CASRAGRYNEQFF.

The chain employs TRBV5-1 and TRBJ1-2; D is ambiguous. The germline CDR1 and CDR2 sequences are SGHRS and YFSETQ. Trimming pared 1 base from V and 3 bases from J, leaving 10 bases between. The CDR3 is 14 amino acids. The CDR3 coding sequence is TGCGCCAGCAGCTTGACGACGGATTACTATGGCTACACCTTC. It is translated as CASSLTTDYYGYTF.

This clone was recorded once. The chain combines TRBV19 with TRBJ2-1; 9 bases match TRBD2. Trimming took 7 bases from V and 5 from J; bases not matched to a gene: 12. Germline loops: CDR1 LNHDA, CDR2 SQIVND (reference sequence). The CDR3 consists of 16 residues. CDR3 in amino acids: CASKRSGASGNNEQFF. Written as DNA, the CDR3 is TGTGCCAGTAAGAGGTCCGGGGCTAGCGGGAACAATGAGCAGTTCTTC.

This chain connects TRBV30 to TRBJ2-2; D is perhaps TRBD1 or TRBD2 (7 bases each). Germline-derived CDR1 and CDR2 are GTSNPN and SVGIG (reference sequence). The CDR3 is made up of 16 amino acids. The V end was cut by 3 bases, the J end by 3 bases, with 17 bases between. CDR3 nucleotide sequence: TGTGCCTGGAGGGACGGGGAGGGGGCTTACACCGGGGAGCTGTTTTTT. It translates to CAWRDGEGAYTGELFF. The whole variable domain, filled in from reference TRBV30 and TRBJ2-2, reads SQTIHQWPATLVQPVGSPLSLECTVEGTSNPNLYWYRQAAGRGLQLLFYSVGIGQISSEVPQNLSASRPQDRQFILSSKKLLLSDSGFYLCAWRDGEGAYTGELFFGEGSRLTVL.

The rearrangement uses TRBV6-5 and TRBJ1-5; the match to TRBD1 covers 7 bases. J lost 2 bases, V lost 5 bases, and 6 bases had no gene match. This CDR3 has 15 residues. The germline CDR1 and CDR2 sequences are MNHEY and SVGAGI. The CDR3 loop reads CASSPWTGRNQPQHF. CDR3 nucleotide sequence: TGTGCCAGCAGTCCCTGGACAGGCCGCAATCAGCCCCAGCATTTT.